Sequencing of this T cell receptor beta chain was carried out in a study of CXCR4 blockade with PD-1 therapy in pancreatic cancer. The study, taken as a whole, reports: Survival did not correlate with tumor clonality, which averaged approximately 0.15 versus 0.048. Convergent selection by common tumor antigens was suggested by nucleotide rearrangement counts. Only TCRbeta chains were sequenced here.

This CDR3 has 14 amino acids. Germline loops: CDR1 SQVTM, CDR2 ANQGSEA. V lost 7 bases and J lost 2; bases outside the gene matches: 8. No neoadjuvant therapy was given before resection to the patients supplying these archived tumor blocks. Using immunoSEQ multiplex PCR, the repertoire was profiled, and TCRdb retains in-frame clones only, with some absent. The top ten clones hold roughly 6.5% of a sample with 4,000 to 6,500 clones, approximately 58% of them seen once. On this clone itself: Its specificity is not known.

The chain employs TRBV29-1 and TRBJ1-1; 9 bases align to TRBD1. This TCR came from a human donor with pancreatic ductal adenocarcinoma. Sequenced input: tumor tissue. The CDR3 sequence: CSGRTGATNTEAFF. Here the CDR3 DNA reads TGCAGCGGACGGACAGGGGCTACAAACACTGAAGCTTTCTTT.